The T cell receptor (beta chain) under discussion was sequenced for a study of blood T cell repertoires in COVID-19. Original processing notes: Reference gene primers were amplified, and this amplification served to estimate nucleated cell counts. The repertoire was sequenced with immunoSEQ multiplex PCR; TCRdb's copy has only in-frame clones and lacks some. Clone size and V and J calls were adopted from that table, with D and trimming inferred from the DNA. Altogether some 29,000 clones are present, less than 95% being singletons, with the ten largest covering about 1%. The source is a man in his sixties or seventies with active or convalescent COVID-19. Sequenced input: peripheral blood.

The DNA for the CDR3 is TGTGCCAGCAGCTTGACCGGTTATGGCAATCAGCCCCAGCATTTT. It codes for CASSLTGYGNQPQHF. The rearrangement links TRBV5-8 to TRBJ1-5; D not certain. The CDR3 sequence is 15 residues long. V gave up 1 base and J gave up 2 bases, with 10 bases separating them. CDR1 is SGHTS, CDR2 YDEGEE, per germline. Using reference TRBV5-8 and TRBJ1-5 for the parts outside the CDR3, the full variable domain is EAGVTQSPTHLIKTRGQQATLRCSPISGHTSVYWYQQALGLGLQFLLWYDEGEERNRGNFPPRFSGRQFPNYSSELNVNALELEDSALYLCASSLTGYGNQPQHFGDGTRLSIL.